Presented here are 12 T cell receptor beta chains from one specimen sequenced in a study of human CD4 T cells and Enterobacteriaceae. The memory gate held CD4+ cells that were not CD45RA+CCR7+CD95- naive cells, over 95% pure. Sequenced by immunoSEQ multiplex PCR; TCRdb stores in-frame clones only, minus some. The repertoire includes 25,000 to 30,000 clones, approximately 80% of them detected once, and approximately 0.95% sits in the top ten. Sequencing was carried out using memory CD4+ T cells from blood. Receptor source: a human donor in good health.

This clone has only one observation. The V call is TRBV18, the J call TRBJ1-2, with a possible D match to TRBD1 (5 bases). Germline lookup yields CDR1 KGHSH and CDR2 LQKENI. The CDR3 consists of 13 residues. V was cut by 6 bases and J by 3 bases, with 11 bases left in between. The CDR3 DNA is TGTGCCAGCTCGCTTACAGGCGACTATGGCTACACCTTC. Its translation: CASSLTGDYGYTF. Combining the CDR3 with reference TRBV18 and TRBJ1-2 gives the whole variable domain NAGVMQNPRHLVRRRGQEARLRCSPMKGHSHVYWYRQLPEEGLKFMVYLQKENIIDESGMPKERFSAEFPKEGPSILRIQQVVRGDSAAYFCASSLTGDYGYTFGSGTRLTVV.

V usage is TRBV30 and J usage is TRBJ1-5, with 10 nucleotides matching TRBD1. The V and J ends lost 2 bases and 4 bases, in that order; junction bases with no gene match: 23. The CDR3 loop spans 21 amino acids. The germline V gene has CDR1 GTSNPN and CDR2 SVGIG (reference sequence). The CDR3 reads CAWSPRGSTGGRIFRNQPQHF. The DNA of the CDR3 is TGTGCCTGGAGTCCACGGGGATCGACAGGGGGCAGAATTTTCAGGAATCAGCCCCAGCATTTT.

V is TRBV5-1 and J is TRBJ1-3; 7 positions agree with TRBD1. This CDR3 has 15 amino acids. V was pared by 4 bases and J by 0 bases, with 4 bases of the junction left unmatched. Germline values: CDR1 SGHRS, CDR2 YFSETQ. The CDR3, as DNA: TGCGCCAGCAGCCCGGGACAGTCCTCTGGAAACACCATATATTTT. Translated, it gives CASSPGQSSGNTIYF.

The V call is TRBV28, the J call TRBJ2-2; either TRBD1 or TRBD2 may supply D (6 bases each). V was shortened by 7 bases and J by 6 bases, with 15 bases between the two germline ends. CDR1 is MDHEN and CDR2 is SYDVKM in the germline V gene. This CDR3 is 14 amino acids long. The CDR3 nucleotides read TGTGCCAGCAATAAGGGGGGTCATTCCGGGGAGCTGTTTTTT. Its protein is CASNKGGHSGELFF.

This sequence joins TRBV7-8 and TRBJ2-1; D could derive from TRBD1 or TRBD2 (5 bases each). CDR1 is SGHVS, CDR2 FQNEAQ, per germline. The V and J ends lost 1 base and 7 bases respectively, with 17 bases between them. The CDR3 length is 16 residues. The CDR3, as DNA: TGTGCCAGCAGCTTAGACAGGTGGGGACCCCGGAATGAGCAGTTCTTC. Amino acids: CASSLDRWGPRNEQFF.

In this sample, this clone turned up a few times. The chain carries TRBV7-9 and TRBJ1-1, with TRBD1 matching 7 bases. Unmatched junction bases numbered 8, after V lost 5 bases and J lost 5 bases. Germline CDR1 SEHNR, CDR2 FQNEAQ (reference sequence). There are 14 residues in the CDR3. The CDR3 protein is CASSSRQGRTEAFF. In nucleotides, the CDR3 is TGTGCCAGCAGCAGCCGACAGGGAAGGACTGAAGCTTTCTTT.

The chain recombines TRBV6-1 with TRBJ1-1, with D unresolved. The CDR3 has 13 amino acids. Germline V gene data show CDR1 as MNHNS and CDR2 as SASEGT. The V and J ends lost 7 bases and 0 bases respectively, with 9 bases between them. CDR3 region: CASIKTMNTEAFF. The CDR3 nucleotides are TGTGCCAGCATTAAAACTATGAACACTGAAGCTTTCTTT.

The genes are TRBV27 and TRBJ1-2; D not certain. Trimming removed 4 bases at V and 4 bases at J, with 13 bases between. CDR3 length: 14 amino acids. The germline V gene has CDR1 MNHEY and CDR2 SMNVEV (reference sequence). CDR3 in amino acids: CASSSIVRGYGYTF. The CDR3 DNA is TGTGCCAGCAGTTCAATTGTGCGAGGCTATGGCTACACCTTC.

The chain joins TRBV28 to TRBJ2-5; TRBD1 aligns across 7 bases. The CDR3 loop spans 12 amino acids. CDR1 is MDHEN and CDR2 is SYDVKM in the germline V gene. J lost 4 bases, V lost 6 bases, and 2 bases had no gene match. The CDR3 DNA is TGTGCCAGCAGGCCAGGGGGAGAGACCCAGTACTTC. It codes for CASRPGGETQYF.

This clone is a singleton in its sample. This rearrangement joins TRBV4-1 to TRBJ1-2; D call uncertain. CDR1 and CDR2 (germline): MGHRA, YSYEKL. CDR3 length: 14 residues. V was cut by 1 base and J by 3 bases, with 9 bases left in between. As DNA, the CDR3 is TGCGCCAGCAGCCAAGGCCCGACTCACTATGGCTACACCTTC. It encodes CASSQGPTHYGYTF.

This clone was observed once. This sequence joins TRBV5-1 and TRBJ1-4; no clear D. CDR3 length equals 15 residues. Deletions cut 0 bases from V and 4 bases from J, with 10 bases between. The germline V gene has CDR1 SGHRS and CDR2 YFSETQ. CDR3 DNA: TGCGCCAGCAGCTTGGAATCAGGAATTAATGAAAAACTGTTTTTT. Translation gives CASSLESGINEKLFF.

This chain connects TRBV7-7 to TRBJ2-7, with no clear D. Trimming removed 0 bases at V and 5 bases at J, with 8 bases between. Germline V gene sequence: CDR1 SSHAT, CDR2 FNYEAQ (reference sequence). CDR3 length equals 13 residues. CDR3 loop: CASSLALAHEQYF. CDR3 bases: TGTGCCAGCAGCTTAGCCCTGGCCCACGAGCAGTACTTC.